This TCR beta chain derives from a study of T-cell reconstitution after alpha-beta-depleted transplantation in children. Regarding the study as a whole: After transplant, at about two months, alpha-beta T cells were reportedly derived from several hundred expanded graft clones.

During its preparation, the TCRbeta library received unique molecular identifiers. A single record per CDR3 protein comes from TCRdb applying MiXCR to the PCR reads. The sample includes around 490,000 distinct CDR3 sequences, over 10% of them seen just once. A word on this clonotype: The antigen is unknown.

Germline assignment: CDR1 MNHEY and CDR2 SMNVEV (reference sequence). Trimming pared 5 bases from V and 1 base from J, leaving 17 bases between. This CDR3 contains 16 residues. The receptor was isolated from a female patient aged 2-15 years who had a stem cell transplant for aplastic anemia, so the T cells may come from the graft donor. The V call is TRBV27, the J call TRBJ2-5, with TRBD1 as a possible D gene (5 bases). The material sequenced was PBMCs, mostly from graft donor cells, taken 180 days after TCRalphabeta/CD19-depleted stem cell transplant. Written as DNA, the CDR3 is TGTGCCAGCAGTCCAGACAGCCTCTCGTTCCAAGAGACCCAGTACTTC. Translating it yields CASSPDSLSFQETQYF.